This T cell receptor (beta chain) was obtained from a study of T cells in Graves' hyperthyroidism and ophthalmopathy. The study, taken as a whole, reports: Clonotypes that were expanded in thyroid above 0.001 mostly appeared in blood too.

Graves' hyperthyroidism is called stable when ophthalmopathy does not progress within 18 months. Patients aged 18 to 65 had newly diagnosed hyperthyroidism that had lasted under 2 months. Diagnosis rested on symptoms, serum thyroxine and TRAb, thyroid ultrasound, and orbital computed tomography. This clonotype was detected many times. Its antigen is not known. CDR1 and CDR2 (germline): MDHEN, SYDVKM. The CDR3 consists of 16 residues. V lost 4 bases, J lost 4 bases, and 19 bases lay in between. RNA transcripts provided the source from which TCR beta CDR3 regions were amplified. The TCR CDR3 first-round RT-PCR relied on the HTBI primer set. MiXCR, applied by TCRdb to the multiplex PCR reads, yields one record per CDR3 protein. The table records hundreds of thousands of distinct CDR3 sequences, 16% of them present only once.

V and J are TRBV28 and TRBJ2-5; D remains unclear. Sequencing used blood. The sequence was obtained from a woman aged 18-35 years with Graves' hyperthyroidism. The CDR3 sequence: CASSSSALSRAETQYF. In DNA form, the CDR3 reads TGTGCCAGCAGTTCGTCCGCTCTTAGCAGAGCAGAGACCCAGTACTTC.